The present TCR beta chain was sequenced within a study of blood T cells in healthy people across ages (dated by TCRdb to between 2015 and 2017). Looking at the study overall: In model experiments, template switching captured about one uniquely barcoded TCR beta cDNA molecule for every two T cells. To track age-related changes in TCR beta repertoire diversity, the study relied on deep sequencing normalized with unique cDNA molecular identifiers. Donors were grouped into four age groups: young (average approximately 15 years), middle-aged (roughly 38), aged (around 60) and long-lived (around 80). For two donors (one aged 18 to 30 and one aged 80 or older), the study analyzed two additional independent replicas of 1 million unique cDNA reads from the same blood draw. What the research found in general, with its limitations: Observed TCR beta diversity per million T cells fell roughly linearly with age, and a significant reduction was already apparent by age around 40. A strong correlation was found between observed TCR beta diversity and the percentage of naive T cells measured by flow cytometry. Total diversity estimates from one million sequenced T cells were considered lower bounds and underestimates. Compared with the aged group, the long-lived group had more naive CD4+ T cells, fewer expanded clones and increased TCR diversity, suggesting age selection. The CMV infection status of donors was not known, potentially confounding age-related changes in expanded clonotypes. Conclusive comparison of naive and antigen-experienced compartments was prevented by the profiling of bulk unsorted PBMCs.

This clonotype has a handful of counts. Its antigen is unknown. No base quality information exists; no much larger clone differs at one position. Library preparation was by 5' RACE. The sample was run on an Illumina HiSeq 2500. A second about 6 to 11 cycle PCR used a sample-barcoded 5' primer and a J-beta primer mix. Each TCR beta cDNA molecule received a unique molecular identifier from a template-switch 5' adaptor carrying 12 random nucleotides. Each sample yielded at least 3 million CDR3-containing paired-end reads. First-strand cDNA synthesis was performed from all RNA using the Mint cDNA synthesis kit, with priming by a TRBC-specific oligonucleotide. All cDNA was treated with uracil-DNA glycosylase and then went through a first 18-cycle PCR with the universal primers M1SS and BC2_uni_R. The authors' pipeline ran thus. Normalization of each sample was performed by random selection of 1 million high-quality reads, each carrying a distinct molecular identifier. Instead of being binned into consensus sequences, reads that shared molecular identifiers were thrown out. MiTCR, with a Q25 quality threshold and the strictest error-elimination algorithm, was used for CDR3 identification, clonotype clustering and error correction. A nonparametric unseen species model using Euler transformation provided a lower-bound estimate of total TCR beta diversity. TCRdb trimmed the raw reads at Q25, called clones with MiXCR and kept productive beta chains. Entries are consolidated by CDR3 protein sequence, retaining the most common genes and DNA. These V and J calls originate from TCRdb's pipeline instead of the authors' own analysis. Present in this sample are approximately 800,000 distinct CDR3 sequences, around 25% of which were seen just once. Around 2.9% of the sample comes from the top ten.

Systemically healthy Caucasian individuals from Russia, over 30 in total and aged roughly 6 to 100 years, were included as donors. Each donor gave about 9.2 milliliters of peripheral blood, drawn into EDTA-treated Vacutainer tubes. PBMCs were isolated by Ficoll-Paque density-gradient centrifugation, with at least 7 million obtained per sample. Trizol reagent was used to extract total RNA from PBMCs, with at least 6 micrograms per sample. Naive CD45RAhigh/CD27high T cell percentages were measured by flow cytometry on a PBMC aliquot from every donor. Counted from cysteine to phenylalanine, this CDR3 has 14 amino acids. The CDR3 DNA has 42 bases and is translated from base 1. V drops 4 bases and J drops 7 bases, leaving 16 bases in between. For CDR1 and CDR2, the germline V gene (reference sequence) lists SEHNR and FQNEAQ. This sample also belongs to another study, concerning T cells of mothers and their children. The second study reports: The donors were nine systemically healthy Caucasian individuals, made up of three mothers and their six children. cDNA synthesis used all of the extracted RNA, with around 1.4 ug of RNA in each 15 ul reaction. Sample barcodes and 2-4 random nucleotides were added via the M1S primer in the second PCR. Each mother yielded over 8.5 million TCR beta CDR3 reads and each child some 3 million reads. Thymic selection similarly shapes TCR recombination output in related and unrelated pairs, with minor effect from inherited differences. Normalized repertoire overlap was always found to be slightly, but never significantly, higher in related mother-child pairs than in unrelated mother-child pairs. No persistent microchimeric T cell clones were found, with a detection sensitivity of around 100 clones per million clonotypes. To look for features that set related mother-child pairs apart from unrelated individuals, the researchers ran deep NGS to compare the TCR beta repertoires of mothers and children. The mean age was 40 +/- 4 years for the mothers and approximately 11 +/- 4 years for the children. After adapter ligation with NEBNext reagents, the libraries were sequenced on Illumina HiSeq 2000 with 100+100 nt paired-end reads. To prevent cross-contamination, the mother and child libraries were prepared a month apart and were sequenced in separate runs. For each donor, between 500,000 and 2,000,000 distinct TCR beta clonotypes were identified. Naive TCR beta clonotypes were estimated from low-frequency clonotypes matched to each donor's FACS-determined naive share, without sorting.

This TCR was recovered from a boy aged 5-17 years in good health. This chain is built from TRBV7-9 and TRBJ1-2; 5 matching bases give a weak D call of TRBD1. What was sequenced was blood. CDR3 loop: CASSSKTDLGGYTF. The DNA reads TGTGCCAGCAGCTCGAAGACAGATTTGGGTGGCTACACCTTC.